This T cell receptor beta chain was retrieved from a study of T cells in tuberculosis. At the level of the study: This South African cohort compared adolescents with or without latent tuberculosis against adults with active tuberculosis.

TCRdb's table, derived via immunoSEQ multiplex PCR, lists solely in-frame clones and lacks some. This sample has 25,000 to 35,000 clones; around 89% occur once, and the top ten carry 5% to 7%. CDR1 and CDR2 from the germline V gene are SEHNR and FQNEAQ (reference sequence). This CDR3 is 12 amino acids long. V dropped 2 bases and J dropped 3 bases, with 3 bases sitting between them. The receptor was isolated from a donor between 10 and 35 years old with latent tuberculosis or without tuberculosis infection. The chain couples TRBV7-9 to TRBJ2-3; D unclear. The source material was PBMCs. The CDR3 is CASSLLTDTQYF. Written as DNA, the CDR3 is TGTGCCAGCAGCTTACTGACAGATACGCAGTATTTT.